This T cell receptor beta chain was found in a study of T-cell memory formation after mild COVID-19. Each CDR3 protein is one row after TCRdb ran MiXCR on the 5' RACE reads. The repertoire consists of more than 75,000 distinct CDR3 sequences, with about 23% occurring once and the leading ten covering around 40%. This CDR3 has 13 amino acids. V was pared by 10 bases and J by 4 bases, with 13 bases between. Per germline, CDR1 MGHDK and CDR2 SYGVNS. Study-wide findings and caveats: Clones shrinking from day 15 to 85 showed even CD4/CD8 mixes; later expanders tilted CD4+. CD4+ contracting clones were found mainly in CM and EM, and CD8+ ones in EMRA.

This clonotype was observed a handful of times. The antigen is not known. The gene calls are TRBV25-1 and TRBJ1-4; no clear D gene. Sequenced sample: PBMCs or a T cell subset sorted from them (not recorded which). This clonotype was sampled from a man younger than 30 who had mild COVID-19 (a few samples of this study predate the infection). Cell type and time point are not known. CDR3 loop: CATKTEINEKLFF. The CDR3, as DNA: TGTGCCACCAAGACGGAGATTAATGAAAAACTGTTTTTT.